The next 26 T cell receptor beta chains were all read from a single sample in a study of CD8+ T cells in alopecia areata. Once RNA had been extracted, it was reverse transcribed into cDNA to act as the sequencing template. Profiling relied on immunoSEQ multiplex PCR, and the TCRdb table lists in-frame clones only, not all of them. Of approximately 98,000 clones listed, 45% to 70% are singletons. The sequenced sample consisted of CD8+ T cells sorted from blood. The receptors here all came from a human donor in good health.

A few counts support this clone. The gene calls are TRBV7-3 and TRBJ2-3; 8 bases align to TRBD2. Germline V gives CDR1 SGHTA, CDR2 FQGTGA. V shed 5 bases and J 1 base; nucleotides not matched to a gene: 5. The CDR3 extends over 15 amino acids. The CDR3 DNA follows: TGTGCCAGCAGCGCCGATAGCGGGGGCACAGATACGCAGTATTTT. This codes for CASSADSGGTDTQYF.

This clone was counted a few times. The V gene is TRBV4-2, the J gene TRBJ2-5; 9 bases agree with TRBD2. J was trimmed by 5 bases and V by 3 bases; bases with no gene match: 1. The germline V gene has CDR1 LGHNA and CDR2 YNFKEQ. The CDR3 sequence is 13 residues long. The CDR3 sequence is CASSQLAGETQYF. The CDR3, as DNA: TGTGCCAGCAGCCAGCTAGCGGGGGAGACCCAGTACTTC.

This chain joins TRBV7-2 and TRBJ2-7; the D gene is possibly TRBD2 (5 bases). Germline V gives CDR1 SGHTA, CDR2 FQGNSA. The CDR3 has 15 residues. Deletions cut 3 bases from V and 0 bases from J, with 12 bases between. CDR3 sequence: CASSFLGISSYEQYF. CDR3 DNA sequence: TGTGCCAGCAGCTTCCTCGGGATCAGCTCCTACGAGCAGTACTTC.

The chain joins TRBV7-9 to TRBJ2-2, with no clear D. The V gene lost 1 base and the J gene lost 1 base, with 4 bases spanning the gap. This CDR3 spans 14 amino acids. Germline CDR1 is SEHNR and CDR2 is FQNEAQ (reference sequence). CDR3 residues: CASSLVRNTGELFF. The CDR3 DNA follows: TGTGCCAGCAGCTTAGTGCGGAACACCGGGGAGCTGTTTTTT.

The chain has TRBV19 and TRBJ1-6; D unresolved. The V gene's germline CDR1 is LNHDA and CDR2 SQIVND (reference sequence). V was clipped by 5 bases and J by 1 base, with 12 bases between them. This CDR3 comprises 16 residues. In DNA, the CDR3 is TGTGCCAGTAGTCTATGGAGAAGATCCTATAATTCACCCCTCCACTTT. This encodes CASSLWRRSYNSPLHF.

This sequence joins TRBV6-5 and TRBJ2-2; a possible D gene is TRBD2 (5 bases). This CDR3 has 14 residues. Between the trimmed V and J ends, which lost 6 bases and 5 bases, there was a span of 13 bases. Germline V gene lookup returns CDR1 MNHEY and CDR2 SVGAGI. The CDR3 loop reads CASSPDEGTGELFF. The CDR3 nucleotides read TGTGCCAGCAGCCCCGATGAGGGTACCGGGGAGCTGTTTTTT.

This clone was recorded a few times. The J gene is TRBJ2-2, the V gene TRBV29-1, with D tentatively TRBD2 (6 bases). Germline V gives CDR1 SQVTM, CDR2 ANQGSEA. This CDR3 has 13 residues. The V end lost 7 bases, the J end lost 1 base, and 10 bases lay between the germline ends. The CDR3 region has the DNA TGCAGCGCCGCCGGGGGGAACACCGGGGAGCTGTTTTTT. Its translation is CSAAGGNTGELFF.

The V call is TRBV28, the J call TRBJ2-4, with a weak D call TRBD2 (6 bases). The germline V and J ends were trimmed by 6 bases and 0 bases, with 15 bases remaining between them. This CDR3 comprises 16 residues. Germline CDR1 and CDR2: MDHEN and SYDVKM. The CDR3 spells CASSRVGGAAKNIQYF. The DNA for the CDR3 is TGTGCCAGCAGCCGCGTCGGCGGGGCAGCCAAAAACATTCAGTACTTC.

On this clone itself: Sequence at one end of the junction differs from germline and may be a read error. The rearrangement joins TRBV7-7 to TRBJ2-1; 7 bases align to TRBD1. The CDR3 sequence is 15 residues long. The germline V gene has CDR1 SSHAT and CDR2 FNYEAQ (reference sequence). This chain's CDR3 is CASSHSGQAYNEQFF. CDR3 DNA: TGTGCTAGCAGCCACAGCGGACAGGCCTACAATGAGCAGTTCTTC. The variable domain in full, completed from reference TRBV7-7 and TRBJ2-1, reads GAGVSQSPRYKVTKRGQDVTLRCDPISSHATLYWYQQALGQGPEFLTYFNYEAQPDKSGLPSDRFSAERPEGSISTLTIQRTEQRDSAMYRCASSHSGQAYNEQFFGPGTRLTVL.

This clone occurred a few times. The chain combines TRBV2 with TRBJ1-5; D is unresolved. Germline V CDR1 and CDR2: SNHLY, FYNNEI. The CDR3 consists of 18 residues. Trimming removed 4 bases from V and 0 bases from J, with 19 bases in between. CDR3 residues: CASSGDTAPLVSNQPQHF. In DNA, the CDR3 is TGTGCCAGCAGTGGAGACACAGCACCGCTCGTTAGCAATCAGCCCCAGCATTTT.

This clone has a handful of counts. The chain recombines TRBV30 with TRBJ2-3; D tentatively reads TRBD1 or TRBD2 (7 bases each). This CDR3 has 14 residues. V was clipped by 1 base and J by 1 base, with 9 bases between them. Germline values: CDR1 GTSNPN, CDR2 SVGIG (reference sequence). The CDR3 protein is CAWSAGGGTDTQYF. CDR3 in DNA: TGTGCCTGGAGTGCAGGGGGGGGCACAGATACGCAGTATTTT.

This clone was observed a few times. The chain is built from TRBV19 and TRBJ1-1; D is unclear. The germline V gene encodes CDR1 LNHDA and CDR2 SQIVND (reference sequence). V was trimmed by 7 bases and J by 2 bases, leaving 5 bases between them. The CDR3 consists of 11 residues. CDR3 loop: CASIGNTEAFF. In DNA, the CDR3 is TGTGCCAGTATCGGTAACACTGAAGCTTTCTTT.

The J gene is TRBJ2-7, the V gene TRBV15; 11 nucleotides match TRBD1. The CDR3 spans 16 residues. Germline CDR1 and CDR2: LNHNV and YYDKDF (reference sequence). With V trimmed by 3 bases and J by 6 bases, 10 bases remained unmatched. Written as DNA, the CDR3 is TGTGCCACCAGCAGCCACCCGGACAGGGGGCGAAGCGAGCAGTACTTC. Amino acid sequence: CATSSHPDRGRSEQYF.

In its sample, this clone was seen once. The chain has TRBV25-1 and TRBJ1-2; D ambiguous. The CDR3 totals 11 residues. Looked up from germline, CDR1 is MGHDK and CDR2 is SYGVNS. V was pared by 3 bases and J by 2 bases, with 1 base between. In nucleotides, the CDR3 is TGTGCCAGCAGTGACAACTATGGCTACACCTTC. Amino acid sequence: CASSDNYGYTF.

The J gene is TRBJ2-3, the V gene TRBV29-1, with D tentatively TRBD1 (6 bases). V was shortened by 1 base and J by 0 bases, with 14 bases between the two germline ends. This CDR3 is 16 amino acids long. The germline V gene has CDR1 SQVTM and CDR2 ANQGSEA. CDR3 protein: CSVEGTGYPSTDTQYF. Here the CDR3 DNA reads TGCAGCGTTGAAGGAACAGGGTATCCTAGCACAGATACGCAGTATTTT.

The CDR3 here is CATLAPPDTQYF. The CDR3, as DNA: TGTGCCACCCTAGCGCCGCCAGATACGCAGTATTTT. V and J are TRBV15 and TRBJ2-3; tentative D call: TRBD2 (6 bases). Germline values: CDR1 LNHNV, CDR2 YYDKDF (reference sequence). The CDR3 extends over 12 amino acids. Deletions cut 8 bases from V and 4 bases from J, with 10 bases between.

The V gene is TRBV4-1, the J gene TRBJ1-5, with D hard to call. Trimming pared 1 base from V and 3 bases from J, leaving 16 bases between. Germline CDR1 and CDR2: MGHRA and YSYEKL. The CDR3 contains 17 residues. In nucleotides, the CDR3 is TGCGCCAGCAGCCAAGCCCTTGCCGCGTATGACAATCAGCCCCAGCATTTT. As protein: CASSQALAAYDNQPQHF.

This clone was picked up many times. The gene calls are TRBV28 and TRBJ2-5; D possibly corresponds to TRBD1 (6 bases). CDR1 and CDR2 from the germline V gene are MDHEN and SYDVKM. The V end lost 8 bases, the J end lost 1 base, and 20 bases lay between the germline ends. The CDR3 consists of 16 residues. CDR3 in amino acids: CASPSPLQGAQETQYF. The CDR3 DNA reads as TGTGCCAGCCCATCGCCCTTACAGGGAGCCCAAGAGACCCAGTACTTC.

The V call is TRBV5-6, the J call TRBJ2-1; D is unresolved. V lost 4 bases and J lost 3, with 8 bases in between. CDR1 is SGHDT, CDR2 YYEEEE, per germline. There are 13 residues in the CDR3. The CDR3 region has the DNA TGTGCCAGCAGCACGCGACTCTACAATGAGCAGTTCTTC. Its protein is CASSTRLYNEQFF.

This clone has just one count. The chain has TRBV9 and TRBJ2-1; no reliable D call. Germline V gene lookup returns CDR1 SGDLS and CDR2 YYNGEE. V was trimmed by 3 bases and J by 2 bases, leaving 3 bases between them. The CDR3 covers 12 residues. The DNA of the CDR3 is TGTGCCAGCAGCGCAGCCTACAATGAGCAGTTCTTC. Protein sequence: CASSAAYNEQFF.

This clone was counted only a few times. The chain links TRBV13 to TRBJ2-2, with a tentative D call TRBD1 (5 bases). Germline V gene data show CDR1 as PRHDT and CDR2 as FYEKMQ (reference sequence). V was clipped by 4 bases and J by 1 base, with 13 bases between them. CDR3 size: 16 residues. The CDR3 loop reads CASSSPDSWNTGELFF. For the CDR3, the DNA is TGTGCCAGCAGCTCCCCCGACAGTTGGAACACCGGGGAGCTGTTTTTT.

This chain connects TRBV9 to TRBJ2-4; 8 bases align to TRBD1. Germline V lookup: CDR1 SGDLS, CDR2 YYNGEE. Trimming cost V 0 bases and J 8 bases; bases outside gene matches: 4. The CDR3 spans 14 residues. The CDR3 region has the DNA TGTGCCAGCAGCGTAGGAGGGACAGGTTACATTCAGTACTTC. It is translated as CASSVGGTGYIQYF.

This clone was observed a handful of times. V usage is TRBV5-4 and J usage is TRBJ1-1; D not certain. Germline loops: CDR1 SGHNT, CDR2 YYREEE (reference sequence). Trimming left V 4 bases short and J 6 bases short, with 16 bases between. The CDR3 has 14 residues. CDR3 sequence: CASSPKGSWAEAFF. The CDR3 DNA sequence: TGTGCCAGCAGCCCCAAGGGCAGCTGGGCTGAAGCTTTCTTT. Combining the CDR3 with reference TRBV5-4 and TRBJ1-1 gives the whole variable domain ETGVTQSPTHLIKTRGQQVTLRCSSQSGHNTVSWYQQALGQGPQFIFQYYREEENGRGNFPPRFSGLQFPNYSSELNVNALELDDSALYLCASSPKGSWAEAFFGQGTRLTVV.

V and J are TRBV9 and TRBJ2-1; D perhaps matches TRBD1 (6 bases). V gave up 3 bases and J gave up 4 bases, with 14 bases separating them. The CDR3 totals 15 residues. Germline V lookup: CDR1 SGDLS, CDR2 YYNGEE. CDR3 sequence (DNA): TGTGCCAGCAGCGACCGGGACATAGGGTACAATGAGCAGTTCTTC. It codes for CASSDRDIGYNEQFF.

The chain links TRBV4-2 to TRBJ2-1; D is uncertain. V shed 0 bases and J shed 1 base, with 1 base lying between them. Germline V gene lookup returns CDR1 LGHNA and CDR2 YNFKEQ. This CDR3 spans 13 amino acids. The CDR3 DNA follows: TGTGCCAGCAGCCAAGAGTCCTACAATGAGCAGTTCTTC. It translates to CASSQESYNEQFF.

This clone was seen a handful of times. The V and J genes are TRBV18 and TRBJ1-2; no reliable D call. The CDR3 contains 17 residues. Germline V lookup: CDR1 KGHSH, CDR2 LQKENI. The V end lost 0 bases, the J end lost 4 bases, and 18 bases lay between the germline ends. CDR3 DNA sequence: TGTGCCAGCTCACCACCGAGGGTCCCGGGTCAACGCTATGGCTACACCTTC. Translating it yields CASSPPRVPGQRYGYTF.